What follows are 3 T cell receptor beta chains derived from one specimen sequenced in a study of CD8+CD57+ T cells in acquired aplastic anemia. Template material for TCR beta VDJ and CDR3 profiling consisted of genomic DNA. Via MiXCR, TCRdb re-called the reads, giving one row per CDR3 protein. The sample yields approximately 270,000 distinct CDR3 sequences, around 60% seen once. The sequencing sample was made of sorted CD4+, CD8+, or CD8+CD57+ T cells (not recorded which) from PBMCs. These receptors were collected from a human donor with severe aplastic anemia or a healthy control (not recorded which).

The V call is TRBV5-1, the J call TRBJ1-1, with TRBD1 as a possible D gene (6 bases). The CDR3 runs to 14 residues. Germline lookup yields CDR1 SGHRS and CDR2 YFSETQ. Trimming shortened V by 7 bases and J by 1 base, and 14 bases separated the two germline ends. CDR3 region: CASRTQGSNTEAFF. The DNA for the CDR3 is TGCGCCAGCCGCACACAGGGTTCGAACACTGAAGCTTTCTTT.

This clonotype was detected many times. The genes are TRBV12-3 or TRBV12-4 and TRBJ1-5; TRBD1 might be the D (5 bases). The CDR3 totals 15 residues. The ends were cut back, 6 bases at V and 4 bases at J, with 16 bases in the middle. This chain's CDR3 is CASRPDGSGNQPQHF. DNA of the CDR3: TGTGCCAGCAGGCCCGATGGGTCAGGGAATCAGCCCCAGCATTTT.

V and J are TRBV15 and TRBJ2-5, with 7 nucleotides matching TRBD2. CDR1 and CDR2 from the germline V gene are LNHNV and YYDKDF (reference sequence). V gave up 3 bases and J gave up 4 bases; unmatched junction bases: 11. The CDR3 contains 16 residues. This CDR3 is CATSSSRTRSGETQYF. DNA of the CDR3: TGTGCCACCAGCAGCTCCAGGACTAGGTCGGGAGAGACCCAGTACTTC.